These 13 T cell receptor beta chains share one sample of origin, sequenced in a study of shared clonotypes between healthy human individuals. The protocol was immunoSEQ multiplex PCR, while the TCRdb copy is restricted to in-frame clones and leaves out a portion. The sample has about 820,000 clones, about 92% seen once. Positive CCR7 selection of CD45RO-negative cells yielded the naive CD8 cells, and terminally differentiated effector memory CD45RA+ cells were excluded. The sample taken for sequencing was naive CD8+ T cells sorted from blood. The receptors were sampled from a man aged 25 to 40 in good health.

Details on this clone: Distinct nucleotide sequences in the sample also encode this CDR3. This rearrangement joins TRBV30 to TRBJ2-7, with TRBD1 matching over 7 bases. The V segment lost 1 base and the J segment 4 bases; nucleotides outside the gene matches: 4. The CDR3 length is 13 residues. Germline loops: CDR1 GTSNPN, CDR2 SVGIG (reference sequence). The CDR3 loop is CAWSAGTEYEQYF. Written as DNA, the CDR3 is TGTGCCTGGAGTGCCGGGACAGAATACGAGCAGTACTTC.

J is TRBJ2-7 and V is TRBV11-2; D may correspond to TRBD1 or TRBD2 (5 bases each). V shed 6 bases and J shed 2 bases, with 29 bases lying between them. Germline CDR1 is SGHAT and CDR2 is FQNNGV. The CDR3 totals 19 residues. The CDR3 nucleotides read TGTGCCAGCAGTGGCCGGGGCGTCCCCCCAAGGCGAAACCCCTACGAGCAGTACTTC. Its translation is CASSGRGVPPRRNPYEQYF.

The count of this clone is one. CDR3: CATSRDHTSGSYEQYF. DNA for the CDR3: TGTGCCACCAGCAGAGATCACACTAGCGGCTCCTACGAGCAGTACTTC. The rearrangement links TRBV15 to TRBJ2-7; TRBD2 aligns across 8 bases. Trimming cost V 0 bases and J 0 bases; bases outside gene matches: 4. Germline-derived CDR1 and CDR2 are LNHNV and YYDKDF (reference sequence). The CDR3 sequence is 16 residues long.

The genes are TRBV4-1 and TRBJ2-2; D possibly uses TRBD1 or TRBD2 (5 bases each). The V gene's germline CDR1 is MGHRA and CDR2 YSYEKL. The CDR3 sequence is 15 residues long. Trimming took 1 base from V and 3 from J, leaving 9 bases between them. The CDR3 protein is CASSQGVGDTGELFF. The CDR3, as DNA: TGCGCCAGCAGCCAAGGGGTGGGGGACACCGGGGAGCTGTTTTTT.

The CDR3 coding sequence is TGTGCCAGCAGCAAATATCCCGGGACTAGCGAAAACACCGGGGAGCTGTTTTTT. Translated, it gives CASSKYPGTSENTGELFF. The chain carries TRBV21-1 and TRBJ2-2; the D call in the table, TRBD2, was not verified against the DNA. TRBV21-1 is described as a pseudogene. This CDR3 contains 18 residues.

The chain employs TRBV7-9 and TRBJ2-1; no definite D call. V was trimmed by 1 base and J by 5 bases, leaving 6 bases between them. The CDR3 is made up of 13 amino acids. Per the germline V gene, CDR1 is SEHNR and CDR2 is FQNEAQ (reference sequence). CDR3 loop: CASSLVGDNEQFF. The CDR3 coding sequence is TGTGCCAGCAGCTTAGTTGGGGACAATGAGCAGTTCTTC.

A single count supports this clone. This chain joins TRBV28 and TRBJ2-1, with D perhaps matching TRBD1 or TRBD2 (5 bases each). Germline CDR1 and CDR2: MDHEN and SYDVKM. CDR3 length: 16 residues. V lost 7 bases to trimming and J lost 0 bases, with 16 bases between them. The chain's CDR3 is CASIITGPSSYNEQFF. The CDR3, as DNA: TGTGCCAGCATAATAACGGGGCCCAGCTCCTACAATGAGCAGTTCTTC.

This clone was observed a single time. CDR3 loop: CASDLDGSYEQYF. Here the CDR3 DNA reads TGTGCCAGCGATCTCGACGGCTCCTACGAGCAGTACTTC. The chain is built from TRBV6-1 and TRBJ2-7; the D is unclear. Trimming left V 8 bases short and J 0 bases short, with 11 bases between. The germline gives CDR1 MNHNS, CDR2 SASEGT. This CDR3 is 13 amino acids long.

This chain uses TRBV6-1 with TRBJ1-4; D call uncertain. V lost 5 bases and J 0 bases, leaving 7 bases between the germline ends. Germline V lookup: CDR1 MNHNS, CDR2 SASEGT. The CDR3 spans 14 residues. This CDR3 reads CASSHIATNEKLFF. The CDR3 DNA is TGTGCCAGCAGTCACATTGCAACTAATGAAAAACTGTTTTTT.

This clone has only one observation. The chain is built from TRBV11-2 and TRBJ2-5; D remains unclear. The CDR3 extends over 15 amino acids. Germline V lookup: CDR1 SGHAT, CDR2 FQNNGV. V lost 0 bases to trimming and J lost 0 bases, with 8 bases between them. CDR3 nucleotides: TGTGCCAGCAGCTTAGAGGTTGGGTACCAAGAGACCCAGTACTTC. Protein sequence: CASSLEVGYQETQYF.

Written as DNA, the CDR3 is TGTGCCAGTAGTCCGGGACAGGGGGGAAACTATGGCTACACCTTC. Amino acids: CASSPGQGGNYGYTF. This sequence joins TRBV19 and TRBJ1-2; 11 positions match TRBD1. This CDR3 has 15 residues. V shed 5 bases, J shed 2 bases, and the junction held 4 bases outside the gene matches. Per the germline V gene, CDR1 is LNHDA and CDR2 is SQIVND (reference sequence).

CDR3 loop: CASSQDVERPKIGEQFF. The CDR3 DNA sequence: TGCGCCAGCAGCCAAGATGTCGAGAGGCCCAAGATTGGTGAGCAGTTCTTC. The chain carries TRBV4-3 and TRBJ2-1, with D hard to call. The CDR3 covers 17 residues. Germline values: CDR1 LGHNA, CDR2 YSLEER. V lost 0 bases, J lost 9 bases, and 21 bases lay in between.

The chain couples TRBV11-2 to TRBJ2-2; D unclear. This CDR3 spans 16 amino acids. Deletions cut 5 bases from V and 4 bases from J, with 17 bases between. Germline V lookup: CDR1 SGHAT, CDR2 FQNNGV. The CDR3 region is CASSRKEAPVTGELFF. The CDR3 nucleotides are TGTGCCAGCAGCCGTAAAGAGGCGCCGGTCACCGGGGAGCTGTTTTTT.